This T cell receptor beta chain was recorded in a study of blood T cell repertoires in COVID-19. Study-level background: COVID-19 samples, acute and convalescent, were from the United States, Italy and Spain. T cells, B-cell-depleted T cells, or PBMCs supplied cDNA or gDNA.

Authors' methods: Reference gene primer amplification in the assay estimated nucleated cell counts. Data came from immunoSEQ multiplex PCR; TCRdb stores just in-frame clones and leaves some out. V, J and clone size are taken as reported in that table, and D and trimming were inferred from the DNA itself. The sample records more than 100,000 clones, roughly 85% being singletons. This CDR3 has 16 amino acids. Germline V gives CDR1 MNHEY, CDR2 SMNVEV (reference sequence). V dropped 5 bases and J dropped 3; count of bases not matched to a gene: 11. The chain combines TRBV27 with TRBJ2-7; 9 bases are shared with TRBD1. Sequencing input: peripheral blood. The origin of this receptor is an elderly man with acute or convalescent COVID-19. This CDR3 reads CASSNRGPTLYYEQYF. The CDR3 DNA sequence: TGTGCCAGCAGTAACAGGGGGCCCACACTCTACTACGAGCAGTACTTC.